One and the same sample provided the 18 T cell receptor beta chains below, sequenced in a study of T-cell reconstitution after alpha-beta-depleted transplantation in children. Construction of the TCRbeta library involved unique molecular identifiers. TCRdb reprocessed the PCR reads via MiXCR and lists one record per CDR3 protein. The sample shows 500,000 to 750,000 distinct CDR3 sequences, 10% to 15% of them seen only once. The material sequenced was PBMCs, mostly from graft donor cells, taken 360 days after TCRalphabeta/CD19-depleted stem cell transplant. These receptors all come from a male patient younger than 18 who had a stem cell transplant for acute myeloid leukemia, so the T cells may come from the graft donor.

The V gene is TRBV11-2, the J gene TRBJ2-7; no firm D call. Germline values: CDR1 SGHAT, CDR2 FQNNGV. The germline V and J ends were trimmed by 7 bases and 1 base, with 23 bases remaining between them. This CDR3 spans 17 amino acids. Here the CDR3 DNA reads TGTGCCAGCACCCCACAGACCCTAAGAGGAGTATCCTACGAGCAGTACTTC. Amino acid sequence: CASTPQTLRGVSYEQYF.

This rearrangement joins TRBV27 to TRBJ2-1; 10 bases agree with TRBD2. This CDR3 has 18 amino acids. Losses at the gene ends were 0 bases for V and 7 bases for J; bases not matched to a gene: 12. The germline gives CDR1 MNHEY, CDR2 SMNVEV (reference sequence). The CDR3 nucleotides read TGTGCCAGCAGTTTATCGGCCTGGTTAGCGGGAGGTCCAAATGAGCAGTTCTTC. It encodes CASSLSAWLAGGPNEQFF.

CDR3 sequence reads: CASSYSRGRAWNEQYF. The CDR3 bases are TGTGCCAGCAGTTACTCCCGCGGGAGGGCCTGGAACGAGCAGTACTTC. The V gene is TRBV6-2 or TRBV6-3, the J gene TRBJ2-7; 9 positions agree with TRBD2. Trimming took 0 bases from V and 5 from J; bases not matched to a gene: 8. The CDR3 length is 16 residues. Per germline, CDR1 MNHEY and CDR2 SVGEGT.

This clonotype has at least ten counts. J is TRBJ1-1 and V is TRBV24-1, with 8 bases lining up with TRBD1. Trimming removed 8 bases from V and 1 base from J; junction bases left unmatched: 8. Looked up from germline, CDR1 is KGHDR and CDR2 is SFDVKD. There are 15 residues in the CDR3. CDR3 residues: CATKGQGASNTEAFF. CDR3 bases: TGTGCCACCAAGGGGCAGGGGGCATCGAACACTGAAGCTTTCTTT.

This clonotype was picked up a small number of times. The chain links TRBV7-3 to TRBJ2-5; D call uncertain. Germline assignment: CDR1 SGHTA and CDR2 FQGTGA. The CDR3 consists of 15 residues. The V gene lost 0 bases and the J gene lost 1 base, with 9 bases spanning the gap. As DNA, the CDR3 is TGTGCCAGCAGCTTAACCGGCCAGGTCCAAGAGACCCAGTACTTC. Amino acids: CASSLTGQVQETQYF.

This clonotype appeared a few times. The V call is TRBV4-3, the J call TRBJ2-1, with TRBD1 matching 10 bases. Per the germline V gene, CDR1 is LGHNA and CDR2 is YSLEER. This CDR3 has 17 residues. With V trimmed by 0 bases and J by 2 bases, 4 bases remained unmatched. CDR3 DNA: TGCGCCAGCAGCCAAGATAGGGGACAGGGGACCTACAATGAGCAGTTCTTC. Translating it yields CASSQDRGQGTYNEQFF.

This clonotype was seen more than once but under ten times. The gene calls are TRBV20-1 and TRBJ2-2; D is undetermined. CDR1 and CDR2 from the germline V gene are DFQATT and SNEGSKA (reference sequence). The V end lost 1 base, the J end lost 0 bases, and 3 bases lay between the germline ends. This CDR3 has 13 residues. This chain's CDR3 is CSARAPNTGELFF. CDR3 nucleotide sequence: TGCAGTGCTAGAGCCCCGAACACCGGGGAGCTGTTTTTT.

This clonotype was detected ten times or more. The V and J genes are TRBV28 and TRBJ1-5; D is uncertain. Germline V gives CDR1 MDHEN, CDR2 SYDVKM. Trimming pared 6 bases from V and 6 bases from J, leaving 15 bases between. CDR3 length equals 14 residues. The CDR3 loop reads CASSRSPVRQPQHF. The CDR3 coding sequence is TGTGCCAGCAGCCGTTCTCCCGTGCGTCAGCCCCAGCATTTT.

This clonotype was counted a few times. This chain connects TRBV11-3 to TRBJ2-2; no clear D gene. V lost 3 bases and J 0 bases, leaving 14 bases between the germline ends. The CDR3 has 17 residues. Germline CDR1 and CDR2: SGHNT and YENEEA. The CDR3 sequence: CASSFTRALANTGELFF. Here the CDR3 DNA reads TGTGCCAGCAGCTTTACAAGGGCTCTCGCGAACACCGGGGAGCTGTTTTTT.

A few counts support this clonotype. The CDR3 spells CASSEEGRKPQHF. Here the CDR3 DNA reads TGTGCCAGCAGTGAAGAAGGCAGAAAGCCCCAGCATTTT. V gene TRBV6-1 combines with J gene TRBJ1-5; no clear D. The length of the CDR3 is 13 residues. Germline values: CDR1 MNHNS, CDR2 SASEGT. Trimming stripped 1 base from V and 8 bases from J, with 9 bases between.

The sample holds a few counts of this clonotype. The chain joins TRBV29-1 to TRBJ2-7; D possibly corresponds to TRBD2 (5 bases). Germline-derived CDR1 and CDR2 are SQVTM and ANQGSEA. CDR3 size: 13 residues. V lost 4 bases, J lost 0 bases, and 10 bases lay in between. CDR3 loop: CSVGAGSSYEQYF. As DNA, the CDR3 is TGCAGCGTTGGGGCGGGTAGCTCCTACGAGCAGTACTTC.

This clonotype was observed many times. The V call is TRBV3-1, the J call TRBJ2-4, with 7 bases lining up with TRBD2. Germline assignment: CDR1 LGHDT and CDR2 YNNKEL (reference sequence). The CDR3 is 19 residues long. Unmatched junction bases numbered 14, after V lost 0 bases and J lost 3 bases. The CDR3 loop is CASSQEFWQAGKDKNIQYF. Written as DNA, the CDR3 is TGTGCCAGCAGCCAAGAATTCTGGCAAGCGGGAAAGGACAAAAACATTCAGTACTTC.

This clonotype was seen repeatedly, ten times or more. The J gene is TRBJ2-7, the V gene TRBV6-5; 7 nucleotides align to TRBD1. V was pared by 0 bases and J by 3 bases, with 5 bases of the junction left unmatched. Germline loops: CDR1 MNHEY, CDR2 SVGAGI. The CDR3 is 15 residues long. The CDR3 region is CASSYSGGLGYEQYF. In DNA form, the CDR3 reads TGTGCCAGCAGTTACTCAGGGGGCCTGGGCTACGAGCAGTACTTC.

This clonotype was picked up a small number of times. In DNA, the CDR3 is TGTGCCACTTCGGGGGTGACTCGGGTTTACGAGCAGTACTTC. Residues: CATSGVTRVYEQYF. V is TRBV10-3 and J is TRBJ2-7; D is perhaps TRBD2 (6 bases). V was pared by 10 bases and J by 4 bases, with 20 bases between. Germline V gene sequence: CDR1 ENHRY, CDR2 SYGVKD. The CDR3 contains 14 residues.

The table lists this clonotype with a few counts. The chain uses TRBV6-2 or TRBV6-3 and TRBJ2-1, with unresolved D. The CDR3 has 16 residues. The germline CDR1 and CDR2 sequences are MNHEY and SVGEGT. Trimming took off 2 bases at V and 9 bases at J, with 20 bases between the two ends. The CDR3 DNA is TGTGCCAGCAGTTACGGTGTGGGATTTTTTAAAGGTGAGCAGTTCTTC. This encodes CASSYGVGFFKGEQFF.

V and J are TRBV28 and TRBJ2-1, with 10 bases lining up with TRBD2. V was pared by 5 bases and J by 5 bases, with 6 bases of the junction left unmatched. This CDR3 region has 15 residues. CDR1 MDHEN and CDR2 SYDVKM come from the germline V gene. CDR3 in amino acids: CASSTGTSANNEQFF. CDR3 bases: TGTGCCAGCAGTACCGGGACTAGCGCAAACAATGAGCAGTTCTTC.

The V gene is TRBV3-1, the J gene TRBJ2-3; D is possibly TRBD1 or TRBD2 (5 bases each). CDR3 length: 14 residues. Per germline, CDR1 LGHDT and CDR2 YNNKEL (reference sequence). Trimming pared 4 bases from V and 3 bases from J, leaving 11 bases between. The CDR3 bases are TGTGCCAGCAGCCTCCCGGGACCTACAGATACGCAGTATTTT. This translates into CASSLPGPTDTQYF.

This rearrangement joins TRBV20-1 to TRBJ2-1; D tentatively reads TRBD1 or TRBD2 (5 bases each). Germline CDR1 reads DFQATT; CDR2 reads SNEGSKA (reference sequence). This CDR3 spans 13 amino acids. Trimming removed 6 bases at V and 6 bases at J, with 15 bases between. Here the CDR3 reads CSADSGAGNEQFF. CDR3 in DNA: TGCAGTGCGGACTCCGGGGCCGGCAATGAGCAGTTCTTC.